This TCR beta chain appears in the sequencing data of a study of shared clonotypes between healthy human individuals. Overall study results and limits: The represented genetic and exposure-history diversity was limited by the small number of donors.

Germline values: CDR1 MNHEY, CDR2 SVGAGI. The CDR3 is 15 amino acids. V dropped 1 base and J dropped 3 bases, with 12 bases sitting between them. The donor population consisted of healthy HIV-negative adults with no recent acute infections or vaccinations. A remark on this clone: Its specificity is unknown.

The repertoire was sequenced with immunoSEQ multiplex PCR; TCRdb's copy has only in-frame clones and lacks some. Here the sample spans around 1,000,000 clones, approximately 77% being singletons. The chain is built from TRBV6-5 and TRBJ1-2; D ambiguous. This clonotype originated in a man between 18 and 29 years old in good health. Some clones in this sample may be carry-over from other donors' samples. Material: memory CD4+ T cells from PBMCs. Subset defined: CD45RA-negative fraction. CDR3 loop: CASSYFASGHYGYTF. For the CDR3, the DNA is TGTGCCAGCAGTTACTTCGCCTCCGGTCACTATGGCTACACCTTC.